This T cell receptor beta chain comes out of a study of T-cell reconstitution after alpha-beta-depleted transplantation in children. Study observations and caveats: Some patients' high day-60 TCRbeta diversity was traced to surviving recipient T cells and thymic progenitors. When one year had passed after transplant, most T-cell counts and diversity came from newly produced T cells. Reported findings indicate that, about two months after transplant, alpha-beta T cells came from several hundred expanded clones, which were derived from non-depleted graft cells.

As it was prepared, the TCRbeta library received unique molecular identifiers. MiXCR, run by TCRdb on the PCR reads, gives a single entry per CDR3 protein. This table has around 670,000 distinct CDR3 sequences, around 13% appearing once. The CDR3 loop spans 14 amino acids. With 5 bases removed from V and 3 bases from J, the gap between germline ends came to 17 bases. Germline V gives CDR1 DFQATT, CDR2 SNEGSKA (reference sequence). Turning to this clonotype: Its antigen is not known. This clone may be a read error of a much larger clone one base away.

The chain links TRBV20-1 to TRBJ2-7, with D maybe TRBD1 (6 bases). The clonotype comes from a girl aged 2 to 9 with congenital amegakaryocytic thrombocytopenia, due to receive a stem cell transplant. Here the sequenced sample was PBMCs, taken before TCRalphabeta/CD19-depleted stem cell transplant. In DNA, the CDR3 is TGCAGTGCTGAACGGACAGCTAGCTTCTACGAGCAGTACTTC. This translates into CSAERTASFYEQYF.